This TCR beta chain was retrieved from a study of siplizumab effects on memory and regulatory T cells. The CDR3 sequence is 15 residues long. V dropped 0 bases and J dropped 4 bases, with 13 bases sitting between them. Per the germline V gene, CDR1 is SGHRS and CDR2 is YFSETQ. Comment on this clone: The antigen is undetermined.

Around 10^5 TCR templates underwent assay in every sample. TCRdb keeps only in-frame clones here, not all; method: immunoSEQ multiplex PCR. In the table there are tens of thousands of clones, around 98% of which are singletons. Unstimulated naive, memory, effector memory and TEMRA subsets were sequenced, and this was done in a few donor pairs. Overall study findings and caveats: The study found that siplizumab significantly reduced alloreactive sequences traceable to unstimulated CD4+ memory cells. Sequences below about 10^-5 frequency were poorly captured, and few alloreactive clones mapped to unstimulated subsets.

The J gene is TRBJ1-1, the V gene TRBV5-1; D is undetermined. Sequencing was done on a sample of naive CD8+ T cells sorted from blood. The sequence derives from a human donor in good health. CDR3 amino acids: CASSLETGPSTEAFF. CDR3 DNA: TGCGCCAGCAGCTTGGAGACGGGCCCCAGCACTGAAGCTTTCTTT.